The entry that follows covers one T cell receptor (beta chain) sequence. The target antigen is unknown. V was pared by 6 bases and J by 3 bases, with 6 bases of the junction left unmatched. The CDR3 sequence is 14 residues long. CDR1 and CDR2 from the germline V gene are SQVTM and ANQGSEA. The sample belongs to a study of cytomegalovirus exposure and HLA in healthy donors. Findings and caveats of the study: A later analysis, which compared TCR beta chains of equal frequency, found the HLA-associated ones more clonally expanded. Roughly even sequencing depth across donors was the assumption behind the presence/absence analyses. Rare TCR sequences predominated, though certain public TCRs were found in many donors.

Amplification used 60 Vbeta primers and 13 Jbeta primers. Data came from immunoSEQ multiplex PCR; TCRdb stores just in-frame clones and leaves some out. The table records roughly 140,000 clones, 55% to 80% of them present only once. The rearrangement links TRBV29-1 to TRBJ2-3, with 10 bases that match TRBD1. The TCR was taken from a human donor in good health. Sequenced: PBMCs. CDR3 DNA sequence: TGCAGCGTGGGACAGGGGATTGGGACAGATACGCAGTATTTT. Protein sequence: CSVGQGIGTDTQYF.